A selection of T cell receptor beta chains follows, all from one sample in a study of T cell responses to AZD1222 COVID-19 vaccine. Clones were sequenced by immunoSEQ multiplex PCR, and TCRdb holds only the in-frame ones, with some missing. The sample consists of around 130,000 clones, around 90% of them appearing once. The sequences come from peripheral blood, collected 28 days after the second dose of the MenACWY control vaccine. The receptors stem from an adult who received the MenACWY meningococcal vaccine as a control. Each CDR3 is given with its conserved first and last residue. Fields, in order: CDR3 DNA, CDR3 protein, D gene, V gene, clone size, J gene. The D gene is left open where the match is weak. Not all rows give a size; the values are once, few, many and, for expanded clones, a class.

cdr3_nt: TGTGCCAGCTCCCCGAACCAAGAGACCCAGTACTTC
cdr3_aa: CASSPNQETQYF
d_call: NA
v_call: TRBV18
clone_size: once
j_call: TRBJ2-5

cdr3_nt: TGTGCCAGCAGCCGCGGGGGCAATGAGCAGTTCTTC
cdr3_aa: CASSRGGNEQFF
d_call: TRBD2
v_call: TRBV6-5
clone_size: NA
j_call: TRBJ2-1

cdr3_nt: TGTGCCAGCAGCCAAGCCCCCGGACCGCTACCCGGGGACTATGGCTACACCTTC
cdr3_aa: CASSQAPGPLPGDYGYTF
d_call: NA
v_call: TRBV3-1/TRBV3-2
clone_size: NA
j_call: TRBJ1-2

cdr3_nt: TGTGCCAGCAGTTACCGGGGGCCCTCTGGAAACACCATATATTTT
cdr3_aa: CASSYRGPSGNTIYF
d_call: NA
v_call: TRBV6-2/TRBV6-3
clone_size: once
j_call: TRBJ1-3

cdr3_nt: TGTGCCAGCAGCCAAGGAGGAGAGCAGTTCTTC
cdr3_aa: CASSQGGEQFF
d_call: NA
v_call: TRBV3-1/TRBV3-2
clone_size: once
j_call: TRBJ2-1

cdr3_nt: TGTGCCAGCTCACCAAAGACAGGCGGCACCGGGGAGCTGTTTTTT
cdr3_aa: CASSPKTGGTGELFF
d_call: NA
v_call: TRBV18
clone_size: NA
j_call: TRBJ2-2

cdr3_nt: TGTGCCAGCAGCCCCTCCATAGGGAAGCAGTTCTTC
cdr3_aa: CASSPSIGKQFF
d_call: NA
v_call: TRBV12-3/TRBV12-4
clone_size: NA
j_call: TRBJ2-1

cdr3_nt: TGTGCCAGCACTTTGACAGGGCTTCACTACGAGCAGTACTTC
cdr3_aa: CASTLTGLHYEQYF
d_call: TRBD1
v_call: TRBV28
clone_size: NA
j_call: TRBJ2-7

cdr3_nt: TGTGCCAGCAGAGCCGGGACTAGCGAAGAGACCCAGTACTTC
cdr3_aa: CASRAGTSEETQYF
d_call: TRBD2
v_call: TRBV7-2
clone_size: NA
j_call: TRBJ2-5

cdr3_nt: TGTGCCAGCAGCCAAGCAGCGTCCGGGACAGGGTACAATGAGCAGTTCTTC
cdr3_aa: CASSQAASGTGYNEQFF
d_call: TRBD1
v_call: TRBV4-2
clone_size: NA
j_call: TRBJ2-1

cdr3_nt: TGTGCCACCAGTGATTTGGTACAGGGGGGAACCGGGGAGCTGTTTTTT
cdr3_aa: CATSDLVQGGTGELFF
d_call: TRBD1
v_call: TRBV24-1
clone_size: NA
j_call: TRBJ2-2

cdr3_nt: TGTGCCAGCAGCTTAGGATTCGCCACCTCGAACTATGGCTACACCTTC
cdr3_aa: CASSLGFATSNYGYTF
d_call: NA
v_call: TRBV11-1
clone_size: NA
j_call: TRBJ1-2

cdr3_nt: TGTGCCAGCAGACACGGGACAGGGGCCTCAGAGACCCAGTACTTC
cdr3_aa: CASRHGTGASETQYF
d_call: TRBD1
v_call: TRBV27
clone_size: NA
j_call: TRBJ2-5

cdr3_nt: TGTGCCAGCAGCCTGGGACAGGGAATCTACGAGCAGTACTTC
cdr3_aa: CASSLGQGIYEQYF
d_call: TRBD1
v_call: TRBV7-2
clone_size: NA
j_call: TRBJ2-7

cdr3_nt: TGTGCCAGCAGCCCAACTGGGGGATCGGGCACAGATACGCAGTATTTT
cdr3_aa: CASSPTGGSGTDTQYF
d_call: NA
v_call: TRBV5-4
clone_size: NA
j_call: TRBJ2-3

cdr3_nt: TGTGCCAGCAGCGACAGTAGCTACGAGCAGTACTTC
cdr3_aa: CASSDSSYEQYF
d_call: NA
v_call: TRBV28
clone_size: NA
j_call: TRBJ2-7

cdr3_nt: TGTGCCAGCAGCTTAGGCACAGGGTCGGGAAACACCATATATTTT
cdr3_aa: CASSLGTGSGNTIYF
d_call: NA
v_call: TRBV11-2
clone_size: NA
j_call: TRBJ1-3

cdr3_nt: TGCAGCGCACAGAGACAGGGGGAGTGGTACTTC
cdr3_aa: CSAQRQGEWYF
d_call: TRBD1
v_call: TRBV29-1
clone_size: NA
j_call: TRBJ2-4

cdr3_nt: TGTGCCAGCAGTGAAGGGGGGCCGGACACCGGGGAGCTGTTTTTT
cdr3_aa: CASSEGGPDTGELFF
d_call: NA
v_call: TRBV6-4
clone_size: many
j_call: TRBJ2-2

cdr3_nt: TGTGCCAGCAGATCCGGGACTGCCTATCAGCCCCAGCATTTT
cdr3_aa: CASRSGTAYQPQHF
d_call: NA
v_call: TRBV28
clone_size: NA
j_call: TRBJ1-5

cdr3_nt: TGTGCCAGCAGCTTAGAGACAGCTAACACTGAAGCTTTCTTT
cdr3_aa: CASSLETANTEAFF
d_call: NA
v_call: TRBV7-2
clone_size: NA
j_call: TRBJ1-1

cdr3_nt: TGTGCCAGCAGCGGAACAGGGGCGGGCTACACCTTC
cdr3_aa: CASSGTGAGYTF
d_call: TRBD1
v_call: TRBV9
clone_size: NA
j_call: TRBJ1-2

cdr3_nt: TGCAGTGCTAGGCTGTACACTGAAGCTTTCTTT
cdr3_aa: CSARLYTEAFF
d_call: NA
v_call: TRBV20-1
clone_size: NA
j_call: TRBJ1-1

cdr3_nt: TGTGCCAGTAGGACCGGGACAGCCTACAATGAGCAGTTCTTC
cdr3_aa: CASRTGTAYNEQFF
d_call: TRBD1
v_call: TRBV19
clone_size: NA
j_call: TRBJ2-1

cdr3_nt: TGTGCCAGCAGCTTGTCAGGGCTGGACACTGAAGCTTTCTTT
cdr3_aa: CASSLSGLDTEAFF
d_call: NA
v_call: TRBV5-4
clone_size: once
j_call: TRBJ1-1

cdr3_nt: TGTGCCAGCAGCCAAGGGACTGCGAGAGCCTACGAGCAGTACTTC
cdr3_aa: CASSQGTARAYEQYF
d_call: NA
v_call: TRBV14
clone_size: NA
j_call: TRBJ2-7

cdr3_nt: TGTGCCAGCAGCTCCATTTTGGGACAAGCCAACTATGGCTACACCTTC
cdr3_aa: CASSSILGQANYGYTF
d_call: NA
v_call: TRBV5-6
clone_size: NA
j_call: TRBJ1-2

cdr3_nt: TGTGCCACCAGTGATCCCGGGCAGGGGGCCAAAAACATTCAGTACTTC
cdr3_aa: CATSDPGQGAKNIQYF
d_call: NA
v_call: TRBV24-1
clone_size: NA
j_call: TRBJ2-4

cdr3_nt: TGCGCCAGCAGCCACACAAACACCCGGGGGCGGGGGACCGGGGAGCTGTTTTTT
cdr3_aa: CASSHTNTRGRGTGELFF
d_call: NA
v_call: TRBV4-1
clone_size: NA
j_call: TRBJ2-2

cdr3_nt: TGTGCCAGCAGTTTGGGTCCAAGGACAGGGAATTACTATGGCTACACCTTC
cdr3_aa: CASSLGPRTGNYYGYTF
d_call: TRBD1
v_call: TRBV28
clone_size: NA
j_call: TRBJ1-2

cdr3_nt: TGTGCCAGCTCACCCTTAGGACTAGCGGAAAAGCAGTTCTTC
cdr3_aa: CASSPLGLAEKQFF
d_call: TRBD2
v_call: TRBV18
clone_size: NA
j_call: TRBJ2-1

cdr3_nt: TGTGCCAGCAGCCAATCGACAGGGGGCGTTGAAAAACTGTTTTTT
cdr3_aa: CASSQSTGGVEKLFF
d_call: TRBD1
v_call: TRBV4-2
clone_size: NA
j_call: TRBJ1-4

cdr3_nt: TGTGCCAGCTTCCCGGGTGCTATGAACACTGAAGCTTTCTTT
cdr3_aa: CASFPGAMNTEAFF
d_call: NA
v_call: TRBV7-9
clone_size: NA
j_call: TRBJ1-1

cdr3_nt: TGTGCCAGCTCAAGAGAAGGACTAGAGCAGGCCCAGCATTTT
cdr3_aa: CASSREGLEQAQHF
d_call: NA
v_call: TRBV18
clone_size: once
j_call: TRBJ1-5

cdr3_nt: TGTGCCAGCAGTTTAACCGGGACTAGTTACGAGCAGTACTTC
cdr3_aa: CASSLTGTSYEQYF
d_call: TRBD2
v_call: TRBV27
clone_size: few
j_call: TRBJ2-7

cdr3_nt: TGTGCCAGCAGCTTATGGCCCAGGGGACCACTCTCTGGGGCCAACGTCCTGACTTTC
cdr3_aa: CASSLWPRGPLSGANVLTF
d_call: NA
v_call: TRBV11-2
clone_size: NA
j_call: TRBJ2-6

cdr3_nt: TGCGCCAGCAGCTTGAGGGGGGTTGGCACTGAAGCTTTCTTT
cdr3_aa: CASSLRGVGTEAFF
d_call: NA
v_call: TRBV10-2
clone_size: NA
j_call: TRBJ1-1

cdr3_nt: TGTGCCAGCAGCCGACAGGGGGACGGGAGGCGCACTGAAGCTTTCTTT
cdr3_aa: CASSRQGDGRRTEAFF
d_call: TRBD1
v_call: TRBV11-2
clone_size: NA
j_call: TRBJ1-1

cdr3_nt: TGTGCCAGCAGCGAAAACGTTCCGGGACGCGGGGATACGCAGTATTTT
cdr3_aa: CASSENVPGRGDTQYF
d_call: NA
v_call: TRBV3-1/TRBV3-2
clone_size: NA
j_call: TRBJ2-3

cdr3_nt: TGTGCCAGTAGTGAAACAGGGGAACAATATGGCTACACCTTC
cdr3_aa: CASSETGEQYGYTF
d_call: TRBD1
v_call: TRBV19
clone_size: NA
j_call: TRBJ1-2

cdr3_nt: TGTGCCAGCAGCTTAATAGTTGGAGAGACCCAGTACTTC
cdr3_aa: CASSLIVGETQYF
d_call: NA
v_call: TRBV7-9
clone_size: NA
j_call: TRBJ2-5

cdr3_nt: TGCGCCAGCAGCCAACCGGACAGAGCTAACTATGGCTACACCTTC
cdr3_aa: CASSQPDRANYGYTF
d_call: NA
v_call: TRBV4-1
clone_size: NA
j_call: TRBJ1-2